The next 2 T cell receptor beta chains were all read from a single sample in a study of low-dose radiotherapy and immunotherapy resistance in tumors. The time point denotes: before trial treatment. Alpha- and beta-chain coverage of first-strand cDNA came from TRAV- and TRBV-specific primers. TCRs underwent around 20 PCR cycles of amplification with a constant-region primer and V-primer adapter. Using its own MiXCR run on the reads, TCRdb lists one record per CDR3 protein. The top ten clones hold about 7% of a sample with 59,000 or so distinct CDR3 sequences, about a quarter of them seen once. Sample: PBMCs, taken before treatment. All receptors come from a male donor with rectosigmoid adenocarcinoma.

Concerning this clonotype: It is likely a read error: a sequence one base away is far more abundant. The chain employs TRBV7-6 and TRBJ2-7; TRBD2 aligns across 8 bases. From germline, CDR1 is SGHVS and CDR2 FNYEAQ. This CDR3 region has 14 residues. Trimming cost V 4 bases and J 6 bases; bases outside gene matches: 8. The CDR3 region has the DNA TGTGCCAGCAGCTCAAGCGGGAGCCCCGGCGAGCAGTACTTC. This sequence encodes CASSSSGSPGEQYF. The whole variable domain, filled in from reference TRBV7-6 and TRBJ2-7, reads GAGVSQSPRYKVTKRGQDVALRCDPISGHVSLYWYRQALGQGPEFLTYFNYEAQQDKSGLPNDRFSAERPEGSISTLTIQRTEQRDSAMYRCASSSSGSPGEQYFGPGTRLTVT.

V usage is TRBV29-1 and J usage is TRBJ2-1, with D unresolved. V was clipped by 4 bases and J by 0 bases, with 7 bases between them. The germline V gene has CDR1 SQVTM and CDR2 ANQGSEA. This CDR3 region has 13 residues. DNA of the CDR3: TGCAGCGTTGCATTTGGCTCCTACAATGAGCAGTTCTTC. Translating gives CSVAFGSYNEQFF.